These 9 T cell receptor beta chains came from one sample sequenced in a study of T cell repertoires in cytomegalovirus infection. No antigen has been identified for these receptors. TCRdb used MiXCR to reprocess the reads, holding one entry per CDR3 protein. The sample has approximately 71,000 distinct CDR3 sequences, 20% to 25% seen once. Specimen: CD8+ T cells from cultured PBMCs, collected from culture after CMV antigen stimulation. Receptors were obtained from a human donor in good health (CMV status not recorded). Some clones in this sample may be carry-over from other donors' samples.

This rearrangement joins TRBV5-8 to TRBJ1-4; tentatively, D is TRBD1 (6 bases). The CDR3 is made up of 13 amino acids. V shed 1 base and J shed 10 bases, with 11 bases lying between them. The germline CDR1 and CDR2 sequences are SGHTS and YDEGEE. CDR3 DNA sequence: TGTGCCAGCAGCTTGCCAGGGGCTGGAAAACTGTTTTTT. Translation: CASSLPGAGKLFF.

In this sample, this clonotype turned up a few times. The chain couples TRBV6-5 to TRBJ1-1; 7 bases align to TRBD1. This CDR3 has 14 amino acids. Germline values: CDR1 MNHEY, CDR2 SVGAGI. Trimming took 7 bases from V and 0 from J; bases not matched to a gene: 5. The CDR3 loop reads CASTRQGMNTEAFF. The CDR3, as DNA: TGTGCCAGCACCAGACAGGGAATGAACACTGAAGCTTTCTTT.

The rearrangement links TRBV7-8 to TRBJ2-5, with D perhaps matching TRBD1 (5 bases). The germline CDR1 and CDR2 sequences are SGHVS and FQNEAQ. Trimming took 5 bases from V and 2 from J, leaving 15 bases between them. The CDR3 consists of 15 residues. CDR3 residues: CASSTLQAPQETQYF. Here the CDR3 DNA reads TGTGCCAGCAGCACCTTACAGGCCCCTCAAGAGACCCAGTACTTC.

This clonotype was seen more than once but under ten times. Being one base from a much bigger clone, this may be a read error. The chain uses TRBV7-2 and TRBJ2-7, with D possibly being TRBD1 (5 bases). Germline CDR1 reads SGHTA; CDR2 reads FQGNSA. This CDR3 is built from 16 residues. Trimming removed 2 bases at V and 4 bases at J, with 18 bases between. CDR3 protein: CASSLIQDSQPYEQYF. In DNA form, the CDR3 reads TGTGCCAGCAGCTTAATACAGGATTCCCAACCTTACGAGCAGTACTTC.

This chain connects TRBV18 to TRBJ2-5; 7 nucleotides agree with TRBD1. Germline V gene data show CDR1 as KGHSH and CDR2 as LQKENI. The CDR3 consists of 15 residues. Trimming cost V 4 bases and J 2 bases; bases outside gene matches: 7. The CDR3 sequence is CASSQSWTGQETQYF. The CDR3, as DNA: TGTGCCAGCTCACAATCCTGGACAGGTCAAGAGACCCAGTACTTC.

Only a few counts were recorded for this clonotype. The CDR3 DNA is TGTGCCAGCAGTATTATCCGGGACCTCGAAGTAGCTTTCTTT. It encodes CASSIIRDLEVAFF. This chain connects TRBV6-2 or TRBV6-3 to TRBJ1-1; D is perhaps TRBD1 (5 bases). From germline, CDR1 is MNHEY and CDR2 SVGEGT. This CDR3 spans 14 amino acids. V was pared by 5 bases and J by 10 bases, with 20 bases between.

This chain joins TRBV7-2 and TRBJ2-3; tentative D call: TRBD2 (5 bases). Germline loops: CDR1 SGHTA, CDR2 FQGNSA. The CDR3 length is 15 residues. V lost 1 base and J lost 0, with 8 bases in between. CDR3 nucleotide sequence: TGTGCCAGCAGCTTAGGGCGGACTAGCACAGATACGCAGTATTTT. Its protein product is CASSLGRTSTDTQYF.

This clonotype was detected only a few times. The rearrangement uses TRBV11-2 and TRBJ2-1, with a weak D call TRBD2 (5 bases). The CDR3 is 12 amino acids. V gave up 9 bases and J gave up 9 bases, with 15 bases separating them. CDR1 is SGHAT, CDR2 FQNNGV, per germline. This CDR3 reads CASNRDLGEQFF. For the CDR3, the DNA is TGTGCCAGTAACCGGGATCTTGGTGAGCAGTTCTTC.

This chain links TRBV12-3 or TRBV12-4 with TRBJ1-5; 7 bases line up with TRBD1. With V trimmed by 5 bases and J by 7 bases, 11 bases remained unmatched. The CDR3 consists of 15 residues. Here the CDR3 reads CASSPQGGRGQPQHF. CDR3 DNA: TGTGCCAGCAGTCCCCAAGGGGGCAGGGGGCAGCCCCAGCATTTT.